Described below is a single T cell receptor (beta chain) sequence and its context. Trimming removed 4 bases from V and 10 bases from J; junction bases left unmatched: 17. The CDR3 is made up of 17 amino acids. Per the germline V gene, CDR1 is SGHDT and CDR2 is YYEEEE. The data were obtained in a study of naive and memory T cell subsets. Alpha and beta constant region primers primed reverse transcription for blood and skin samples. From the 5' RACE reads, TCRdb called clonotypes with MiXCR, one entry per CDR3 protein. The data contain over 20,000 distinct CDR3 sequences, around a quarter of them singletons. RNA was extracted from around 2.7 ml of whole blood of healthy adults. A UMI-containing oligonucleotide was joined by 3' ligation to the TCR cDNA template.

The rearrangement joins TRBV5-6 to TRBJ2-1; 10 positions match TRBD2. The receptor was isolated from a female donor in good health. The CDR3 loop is CASSLASGLAGVGEQFF. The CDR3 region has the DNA TGTGCCAGCAGCCTTGCTTCGGGTCTAGCGGGAGTCGGAGAGCAGTTCTTC. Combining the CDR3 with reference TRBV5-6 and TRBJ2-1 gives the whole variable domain DAGVTQSPTHLIKTRGQQVTLRCSPKSGHDTVSWYQQALGQGPQFIFQYYEEEERQRGNFPDRFSGHQFPNYSSELNVNALLLGDSALYLCASSLASGLAGVGEQFFGPGTRLTVL.